This is a list of T cell receptor beta chains from one sample in a study of cytomegalovirus exposure and HLA in healthy donors. The method was immunoSEQ multiplex PCR; TCRdb's version includes in-frame clones alone and lacks a portion of them. The sample holds roughly 330,000 clones, 87% seen once. Sequencing was performed on PBMCs. The receptors derive from a woman under 40 in good health and CMV-seropositive. Both conserved end residues are trimmed from each CDR3.

v_call cdr3_aa
TRBV7-2 ASSRRQGSNYGYT
TRBV27 ASSSLRGIYEQY
TRBV4-3 ASSQDITGISHEQY
TRBV21-1 ASSSDRSVADTQY
TRBV25-1 ASSSPTDTQY
TRBV7-9 ASSDGGAPADTQY
TRBV2 ASRGQGGNTGELF
TRBV7-9 ASSITGTSYEQY
TRBV30 AWNGGGVPLH
TRBV27 ASSLGAGTQY
TRBV28 ASSLRSGRRYEQY
TRBV12-5 ASGSTDTGINYGYT
TRBV27 ASSFGGRSGYT
TRBV7-3 ASRPGSGLHNEQF
TRBV18 ASSPPEAHNEQF
TRBV7-9 ASNPTSGGVGTGELF
TRBV27 ASSLSARANYGYT
TRBV4-3 ASSQAPLTGATHQVY
TRBV6-6 ASRDRSGNTEAF
TRBV29-1 SAEPSTSGNEQF
TRBV27 ASSYPGQGITEAF
TRBV7-2 ASSPGQGDYSGANVLT
TRBV2 ASRSLSEAF
TRBV11-2 ASSLGFGGVDWTEAF
TRBV7-9 ASSLAEGVNTEAF
TRBV7-9 ASSLEMLPGEKLF
TRBV30 AWSRPRNRFSHEQY
TRBV15 ATSRDRVGPQH